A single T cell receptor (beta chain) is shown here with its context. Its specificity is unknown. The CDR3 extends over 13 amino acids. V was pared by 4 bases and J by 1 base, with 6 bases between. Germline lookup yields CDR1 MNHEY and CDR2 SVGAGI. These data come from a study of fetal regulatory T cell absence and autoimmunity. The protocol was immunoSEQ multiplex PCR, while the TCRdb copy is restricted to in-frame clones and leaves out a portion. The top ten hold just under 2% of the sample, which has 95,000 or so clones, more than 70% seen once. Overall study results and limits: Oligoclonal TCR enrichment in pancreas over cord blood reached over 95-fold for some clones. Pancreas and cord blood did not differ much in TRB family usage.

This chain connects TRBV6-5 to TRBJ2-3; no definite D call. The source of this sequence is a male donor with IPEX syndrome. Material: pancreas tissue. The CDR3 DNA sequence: TGTGCCAGCAGTTTCCTCGGCACAGATACGCAGTATTTT. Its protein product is CASSFLGTDTQYF.